These 11 T cell receptor beta chains came from one sample sequenced in a study of blood T cell repertoires in COVID-19. TCRdb's copy holds only in-frame clones and misses some; the assay was immunoSEQ multiplex PCR. Of over 110,000 clones in the sample, over 75% were seen once. Sequenced sample: PBMCs or T cells enriched from blood (not recorded which). The receptors were sampled from a man in his fifties in a cohort exposed to, infected with or recovered from COVID-19 (not recorded which).

The chain couples TRBV11-3 to TRBJ2-7; 9 nucleotides agree with TRBD1. CDR3 length: 14 amino acids. With V trimmed by 5 bases and J by 3 bases, 5 bases remained unmatched. Germline V gene sequence: CDR1 SGHNT, CDR2 YENEEA. The chain's CDR3 is CASSQGQGYYEQYF. CDR3 DNA: TGTGCCAGCAGCCAGGGACAGGGTTACTACGAGCAGTACTTC.

The rearrangement uses TRBV10-3 and TRBJ1-3; D is unclear. There are 13 residues in the CDR3. Between the trimmed V and J ends, which lost 11 bases and 0 bases, there was a span of 11 bases. The germline gives CDR1 ENHRY, CDR2 SYGVKD. The CDR3: CAFRDDSGNTIYF. The CDR3 bases are TGTGCCTTCCGGGATGACTCTGGAAACACCATATATTTT.

This chain joins TRBV19 and TRBJ2-1, with TRBD2 matching 14 bases. Germline lookup yields CDR1 LNHDA and CDR2 SQIVND (reference sequence). V lost 5 bases to trimming and J lost 10 bases; unmatched junction nucleotides: 13. The CDR3 is made up of 17 amino acids. The CDR3, as DNA: TGTGCCAGTAGTTTACCGGGACTAGCGGGAGTGTCGGCAGAGCAGTTCTTC. It encodes CASSLPGLAGVSAEQFF.

This rearrangement joins TRBV30 to TRBJ2-1; 12 bases are shared with TRBD2. CDR3 size: 18 residues. V shed 1 base, J shed 0 bases, and the junction held 7 bases outside the gene matches. CDR1 GTSNPN and CDR2 SVGIG come from the germline V gene (reference sequence). The CDR3 coding sequence is TGTGCCTGGAGTGCACTAGCGGGGGGCCCGAGCTCCTACAATGAGCAGTTCTTC. Residues: CAWSALAGGPSSYNEQFF.

This chain uses TRBV24-1 with TRBJ2-1, with 9 bases lining up with TRBD2. V trimming: 6 bases; J trimming: 4 bases; junction bases outside the gene matches: 6. Germline lookup yields CDR1 KGHDR and CDR2 SFDVKD. The CDR3 is made up of 15 amino acids. CDR3 nucleotide sequence: TGTGCCACCAGTTTAGCGGGAGATGTATACAATGAGCAGTTCTTC. Translating gives CATSLAGDVYNEQFF.

This clone has a handful of counts. This chain joins TRBV15 and TRBJ2-7, with 9 bases matching TRBD1. The CDR3 spans 16 residues. Germline V gene lookup returns CDR1 LNHNV and CDR2 YYDKDF (reference sequence). After removal of 1 base from V and 3 bases from J, the junction contained 7 bases not matched to a gene. CDR3 DNA sequence: TGTGCCACCAGCAGAGTCGGACAGGGGCGCTTCTACGAGCAGTACTTC. This translates into CATSRVGQGRFYEQYF.

The rearrangement joins TRBV5-1 to TRBJ2-3; 10 bases map to TRBD2. J lost 3 bases, V lost 4 bases, and 23 bases had no gene match. Germline V gene lookup returns CDR1 SGHRS and CDR2 YFSETQ. The CDR3 loop spans 21 amino acids. The CDR3 DNA follows: TGCGCCAGCAGCACCGACACCTGGACTGGGGGATCTAGCGGGAGTACAGATACGCAGTATTTT. Its translation is CASSTDTWTGGSSGSTDTQYF.

The genes are TRBV28 and TRBJ2-7; D may be TRBD1 (5 bases). V was clipped by 7 bases and J by 1 base, with 14 bases between them. The CDR3 consists of 14 residues. CDR1 and CDR2 from the germline V gene are MDHEN and SYDVKM. As DNA, the CDR3 is TGTGCCAGCAACGAGCAGGGCGGATCCTACGAGCAGTACTTC. It is translated as CASNEQGGSYEQYF.

The chain has TRBV29-1 and TRBJ2-6, with 9 bases fitting TRBD1. In germline, CDR1 is SQVTM, CDR2 ANQGSEA. V lost 3 bases, J lost 0 bases, and 9 bases stayed unmatched. The CDR3 is 18 amino acids. The CDR3 loop is CSVEDRGQGFSGANVLTF. CDR3 in DNA: TGCAGCGTTGAGGATCGGGGACAGGGTTTCTCTGGGGCCAACGTCCTGACTTTC.

The chain recombines TRBV11-1 with TRBJ2-7; D not resolved. Trimming removed 0 bases from V and 2 bases from J, with 11 bases in between. Germline values: CDR1 SGHAT, CDR2 FQDESV (reference sequence). The CDR3 is 15 residues long. Here the CDR3 reads CASSLAGVRAYEQYF. The CDR3 DNA reads TGTGCCAGCAGCTTAGCAGGCGTACGGGCCTACGAGCAGTACTTC.

This clone appeared a few times. The chain carries TRBV2 and TRBJ1-1; 8 bases fit TRBD1. The germline CDR1 and CDR2 sequences are SNHLY and FYNNEI. CDR3 length equals 11 residues. V shed 4 bases, J shed 11 bases, and the junction held 3 bases outside the gene matches. The DNA of the CDR3 is TGTGCCAGCAGTGTCCGACAGGGGGCTTTCTTT. The encoded protein is CASSVRQGAFF.